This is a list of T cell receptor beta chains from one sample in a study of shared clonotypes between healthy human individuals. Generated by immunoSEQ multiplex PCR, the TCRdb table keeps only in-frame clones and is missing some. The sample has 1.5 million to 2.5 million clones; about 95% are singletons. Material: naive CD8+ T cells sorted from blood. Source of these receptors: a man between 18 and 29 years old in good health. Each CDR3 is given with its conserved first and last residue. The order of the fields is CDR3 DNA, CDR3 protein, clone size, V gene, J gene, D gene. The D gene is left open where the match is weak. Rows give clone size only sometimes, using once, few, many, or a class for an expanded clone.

TGTGCCAGCAGAGACTCCGGGACTAGCTCCTACGAGCAGTACTTC	CASRDSGTSSYEQYF	-	TRBV27	TRBJ2-7	TRBD2
TGCGCCAGCAGCCAAGATATCAGCTACGAGCAGTACTTC	CASSQDISYEQYF	once	TRBV4-1	TRBJ2-7	-
TGCGCCAGCAGCCAAAGACAGGGAGGGGCCTACGAGCAGTACTTC	CASSQRQGGAYEQYF	-	TRBV4-1	TRBJ2-7	-
TGTGCCAGCAGTGCACTATGGGCCGCGGGAGGGCCGAATGAGCAGTTCTTC	CASSALWAAGGPNEQFF	-	TRBV27	TRBJ2-1	TRBD2
TGTGCTAGTGGCGCAATGGGGTGGAATGAGCAGTTCTTC	CASGAMGWNEQFF	-	TRBV12-5	TRBJ2-1	-
TGTGCCAGCCTTGCCGGGGGAAGCTCCTACGAGCAGTACTTC	CASLAGGSSYEQYF	-	TRBV6-1	TRBJ2-7	-
TGTGCCAGCAGCGTAGTACGTGAGACCCAGTACTTC	CASSVVRETQYF	-	TRBV9	TRBJ2-5	-
TGTGCCAGTAGTGGGGGGGAGCTCCAGCGGGAGGGTGAGCAGTTCTTC	CASSGGELQREGEQFF	-	TRBV19	TRBJ2-1	TRBD2
TGCAGCGTTGGAGGACAGGGAGAGGGGGTCTCCTACAATGAGCAGTTCTTC	CSVGGQGEGVSYNEQFF	-	TRBV29-1	TRBJ2-1	TRBD1
TGTGCCAGCAGCTTGGCTTTGGCGGGAGCCTACAATGAGCAGTTCTTC	CASSLALAGAYNEQFF	-	TRBV5-6	TRBJ2-1	TRBD2
TGTGCCAGTAGTACCGGACAGGGTCCTTACGAGCAGTACTTC	CASSTGQGPYEQYF	-	TRBV19	TRBJ2-7	TRBD1
TGTGCCAGTTGGCCCCCCGATGGCACAGATACGCAGTATTTT	CASWPPDGTDTQYF	-	TRBV2	TRBJ2-3	-
TGTGCCAGCAGCTTAAGTGGGCGGAGCTCCTACGAGCAGTACTTC	CASSLSGRSSYEQYF	-	TRBV7-9	TRBJ2-7	-
TGCGCCAGCAGCCAAGAGGCGGGGAACCCAACCTACAATGAGCAGTTCTTC	CASSQEAGNPTYNEQFF	-	TRBV4-1	TRBJ2-1	-
TGCGCCAGCAGTCCGGGGGTTCTCCAAGAGACCCAGTACTTC	CASSPGVLQETQYF	once	TRBV4-1	TRBJ2-5	-
TGTGCCAGCAGCTTAGCAGTCAGGGACTACGAGCAGTACTTC	CASSLAVRDYEQYF	-	TRBV7-2	TRBJ2-7	-
TGTGCCAGCAGTTCACTGACGATCGAAGGGGAGCGACTCTCCTACAATGAGCAGTTCTTC	CASSSLTIEGERLSYNEQFF	-	TRBV27	TRBJ2-1	-
TGTGCCAGCAGTTTAAGTCAGGGGGCCTTGGGGGATACGCAGTATTTT	CASSLSQGALGDTQYF	-	TRBV27	TRBJ2-3	TRBD1
TGTGCCAGCAGTTTAGCAGGGGAGGATGGCTACACCTTC	CASSLAGEDGYTF	-	TRBV28	TRBJ1-2	-
TGTGCCAGCAGCTTAGCTGAAGGGAACACTGAAGCTTTCTTT	CASSLAEGNTEAFF	-	TRBV7-8	TRBJ1-1	-
TGTGCCAGCAGTCGAGTCACCGGGGAGCTGTTTTTT	CASSRVTGELFF	-	TRBV25-1	TRBJ2-2	-
TGCGCCAGCAGTGAGTCCCTCGTGGGTGGGGGGTACGAGCAGTACTTC	CASSESLVGGGYEQYF	-	TRBV10-1	TRBJ2-7	-
TGTGCCAGCAGCGTAGAAGGGCTCGGTGCCTATGGCTACACCTTC	CASSVEGLGAYGYTF	-	TRBV9	TRBJ1-2	-
TGTGCCAGCAGTTTAGGTGGTAATTCACCCCTCCACTTT	CASSLGGNSPLHF	-	TRBV2	TRBJ1-6	-
TGTGCCAGCAGTGATGGGGCCAGTTCTGGAAACACCATATATTTT	CASSDGASSGNTIYF	-	TRBV2	TRBJ1-3	-
TGTGCCAGCAGCGTCGACAGATATAGCACAGATACGCAGTATTTT	CASSVDRYSTDTQYF	-	TRBV9	TRBJ2-3	-
TGTGCCAGCAGCTTAGCTCCCGGGACAGGGTGGAATGAGCAGTTCTTC	CASSLAPGTGWNEQFF	-	TRBV7-2	TRBJ2-1	TRBD1
TGCGCCAGCAGCCACGACAGGGAGCAGTACTTC	CASSHDREQYF	once	TRBV4-1	TRBJ2-7	-
TGTGCCATTCGTTTGGGAGAGGGCAATGAGCAGTTCTTC	CAIRLGEGNEQFF	-	TRBV10-3	TRBJ2-1	-
TGTGCCAGCAGCTTAGTACAGGGGCACACTGAAGCTTTCTTT	CASSLVQGHTEAFF	-	TRBV13	TRBJ1-1	TRBD1
TGTGCCAGCAGCTCTTTTGGGACCGGGGAGCTGTTTTTT	CASSSFGTGELFF	-	TRBV9	TRBJ2-2	-
TGTGCCAGCAGTGAAGCCGTGACCGTTAATGAAGCTTTCTTT	CASSEAVTVNEAFF	-	TRBV6-1	TRBJ1-1	-
TGTGCCAGCAGCTTGGTGGTAGCCGGGGAGCTGTTTTTT	CASSLVVAGELFF	-	TRBV5-4	TRBJ2-2	-
TGTGCCAGCAGTGGGGACAGGGGGTTGAATGAGCAGTTCTTC	CASSGDRGLNEQFF	once	TRBV7-9	TRBJ2-1	TRBD1
TGTGCCACCAGCAGAGCCCCGAGCTCCTACAATGAGCAGTTCTTC	CATSRAPSSYNEQFF	-	TRBV15	TRBJ2-1	-
TGTGCCAGCAGCTTATCAAGCGGGGGTAGCTCCTACAATGAGCAGTTCTTC	CASSLSSGGSSYNEQFF	-	TRBV7-9	TRBJ2-1	TRBD2
TGTGCCAGCAGCCCGGGACAGGGTGAAGAATCGAACTTC	CASSPGQGEESNF	-	TRBV2	TRBJ2-7	TRBD1